The T cell receptor beta chain under discussion was sequenced for a study of Ad26.COV2.S vaccination and SARS-CoV-2 variants. Study in general: Ad26.COV2.S, an intramuscular injection, was given once or twice 56 days apart.

Produced via immunoSEQ multiplex PCR; TCRdb's table is partial and in-frame only. The sample includes hundreds of thousands of clones, about nine tenths of them seen just once. The germline gives CDR1 SGHNT, CDR2 YYREEE (reference sequence). V shed 4 bases, J shed 7 bases, and the junction held 6 bases outside the gene matches. The CDR3 spans 13 residues. Indicated treatment: about 20 received Ad26.COV2.S at low or high dose, single or two shots; 5 received placebo; per-sample allocation not given. It was on day 63 after the first vaccine or placebo injection that samples were taken. The sequencing used peripheral blood, collected in a trial of Ad26.COV2.S vaccine versus placebo. The rearrangement joins TRBV5-4 to TRBJ1-1; TRBD1 matches 8 bases. The sequence derives from a person between 18 and 60 years old who received the Ad26.COV2.S COVID-19 vaccine or a placebo. The CDR3 loop reads CASSIVQGDEAFF. The CDR3, as DNA: TGTGCCAGCAGCATCGTACAGGGGGATGAAGCTTTCTTT.